A selection of T cell receptor beta chains follows, all from one sample in a study of T cells in localized non-small cell lung cancer. Produced via immunoSEQ multiplex PCR; TCRdb's table is partial and in-frame only. Of around 90,000 clones listed, around 81% are singletons. The sample in question was PBMCs, obtained before any cancer treatment. Source of these receptors: a man between 40 and 75 years old with stage II squamous cell lung carcinoma. Both conserved end residues are part of each CDR3. Fields, in order: J gene, clone size, V gene, CDR3 protein. Only part of the rows carry a size: once, few, many, or a class if the clone is expanded.

TRBJ1-1,.,TRBV10-3,CAISAPGQGVLNTEAFF
TRBJ2-7,few,TRBV6-5,CASSLSASYEQYF
TRBJ2-7,.,TRBV7-3,CASSATGSYEQYF
TRBJ2-4,.,TRBV7-9,CASSLGEGGVPGNIQYF
TRBJ2-2,many,TRBV19,CASSMGTVNTGELFF
TRBJ2-5,.,TRBV11-2,CASSLGGGGETQYF
TRBJ2-7,.,TRBV18,CASSLPGQGMFEQYF
TRBJ1-2,.,TRBV29-1,CSVLRQGWGYTF
TRBJ2-5,.,TRBV10-3,CAISDRGGQETQYF
TRBJ2-3,.,TRBV5-1,CASSLLDSNTQYF
TRBJ1-4,.,TRBV6-5,CASKNRVNEKLFF
TRBJ1-4,.,TRBV4-3,CASSIRVTEEKLFF
TRBJ2-5,.,TRBV7-2,CASSPSGGGETQYF
TRBJ1-1,.,TRBV18,CASSHSGQASLLRLWDTEAFF
TRBJ1-6,.,TRBV4-1,CASSQATGGRLISPLHF
TRBJ1-5,few,TRBV4-2,CASSQVRGSRVQPQHF
TRBJ1-4,.,TRBV5-1,CASSLGAFNEKLFF
TRBJ1-1,.,TRBV4-1,CASSQDVGGWTEAFF
TRBJ1-3,.,TRBV9,CASSVEGGLGVPNTIYF
TRBJ1-2,once,TRBV6-6,CASSYSTQGNYGYTF
TRBJ2-7,.,TRBV2,CASMVYEQYF
TRBJ2-7,many,TRBV30,CACQKDRVPEQYF
TRBJ2-1,many,TRBV9,CASSVDSGNFYEQFF
TRBJ2-1,.,TRBV19,CASSIGLAGYNEQFF
TRBJ2-1,.,TRBV9,CASSVEGGSGRTEQFF
TRBJ1-3,.,TRBV9,CASSVDGKLVDTIYF
TRBJ1-1,.,TRBV7-8,CASSFPPRDRGKNTEAFF
TRBJ1-5,.,TRBV19,CASSVSRQPQHF
TRBJ2-2,.,TRBV11-2,CASSLDGGYGELFF
TRBJ2-3,.,TRBV4-1,CASSQDYLAGGTDTQYF
TRBJ2-1,.,TRBV27,CASSPLPSGPRDEQFF
TRBJ2-1,.,TRBV30,CAWRKSGIPSEQFF
TRBJ1-2,.,TRBV7-2,CASSLGVRSYGYTF
TRBJ2-5,.,TRBV4-3,CASSQVWGGAETQYF
TRBJ2-5,once,TRBV7-9,CASSLTDLETQYF
TRBJ2-1,.,TRBV6-5,CASSRMTGTGQFF
TRBJ2-1,.,TRBV5-1,CASSLVGTSGAPGDNEQFF
TRBJ2-1,once,TRBV9,CASSVDGMGNEQFF
TRBJ1-2,.,TRBV19,CASSITRAPHYGYTF
TRBJ2-7,.,TRBV6-5,CASSRGAGDYEQYF
TRBJ2-2,.,TRBV18,CASSPQSTSGSYTGELFF
TRBJ1-3,.,TRBV18,CASSPPTAGNTIYF
TRBJ2-2,.,TRBV7-6,CASKRGGSTGELFF
TRBJ2-7,.,TRBV28,CASSTGALPYEQYF
TRBJ1-4,.,TRBV6-6,CASSPDRGEGKLFF
TRBJ1-2,.,TRBV19,CASSISRGNGYTF